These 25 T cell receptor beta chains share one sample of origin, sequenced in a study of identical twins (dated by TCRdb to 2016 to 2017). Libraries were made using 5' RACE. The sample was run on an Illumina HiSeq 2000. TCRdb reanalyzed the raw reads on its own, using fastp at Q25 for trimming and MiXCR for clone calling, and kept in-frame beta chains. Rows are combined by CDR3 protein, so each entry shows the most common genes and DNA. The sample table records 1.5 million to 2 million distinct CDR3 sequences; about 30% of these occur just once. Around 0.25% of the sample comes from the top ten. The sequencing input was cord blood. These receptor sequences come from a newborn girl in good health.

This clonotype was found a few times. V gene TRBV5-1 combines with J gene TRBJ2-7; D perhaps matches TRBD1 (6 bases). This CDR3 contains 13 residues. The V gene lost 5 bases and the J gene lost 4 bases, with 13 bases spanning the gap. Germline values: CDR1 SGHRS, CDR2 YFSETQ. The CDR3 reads CASSRTDKYEQYF. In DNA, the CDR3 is TGCGCCAGCAGTCGGACAGATAAATACGAGCAGTACTTC.

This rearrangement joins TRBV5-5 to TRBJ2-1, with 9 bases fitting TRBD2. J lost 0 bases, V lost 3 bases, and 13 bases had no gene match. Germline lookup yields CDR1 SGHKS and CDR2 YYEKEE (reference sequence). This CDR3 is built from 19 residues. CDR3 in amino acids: CASSYPSGELPSSYNEQFF. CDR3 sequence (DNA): TGTGCCAGCAGCTACCCTAGCGGGGAGCTACCCAGCTCCTACAATGAGCAGTTCTTC.

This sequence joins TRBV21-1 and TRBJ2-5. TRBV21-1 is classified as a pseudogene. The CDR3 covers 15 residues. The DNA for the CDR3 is TGTGCCAGCAGCAAGAAGGCAGTAGAAGTGTATGAGCAGTACTTC. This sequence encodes CASSKKAVEVYEQYF.

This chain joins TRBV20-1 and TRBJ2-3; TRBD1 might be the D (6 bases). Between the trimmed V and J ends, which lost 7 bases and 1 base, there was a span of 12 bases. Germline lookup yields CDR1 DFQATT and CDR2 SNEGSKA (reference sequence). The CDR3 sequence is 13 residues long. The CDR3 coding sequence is TGCAGTGAGGTACAGGGCGGCACAGATACGCAGTATTTT. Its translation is CSEVQGGTDTQYF.

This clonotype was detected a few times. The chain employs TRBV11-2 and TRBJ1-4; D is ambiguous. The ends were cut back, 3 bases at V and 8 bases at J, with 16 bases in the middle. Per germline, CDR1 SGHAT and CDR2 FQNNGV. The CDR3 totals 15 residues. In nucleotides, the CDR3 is TGTGCCAGCAGCTTGGGCAGCGGGTTCGGAGAAAAACTGTTTTTT. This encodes CASSLGSGFGEKLFF.

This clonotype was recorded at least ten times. The CDR3 sequence: CASSLDTGPSFNGYTF. The CDR3 coding sequence is TGTGCCAGCAGCTTAGATACGGGGCCCTCTTTTAATGGCTACACCTTC. The V call is TRBV7-8, the J call TRBJ1-2, with D possibly being TRBD1 (5 bases). This CDR3 has 16 amino acids. V gave up 1 base and J gave up 6 bases, with 18 bases separating them. Per germline, CDR1 SGHVS and CDR2 FQNEAQ.

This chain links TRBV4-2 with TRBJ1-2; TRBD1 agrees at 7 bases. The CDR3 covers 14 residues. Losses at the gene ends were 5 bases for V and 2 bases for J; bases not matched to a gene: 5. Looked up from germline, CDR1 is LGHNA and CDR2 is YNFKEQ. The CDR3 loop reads CASSETGINYGYTF. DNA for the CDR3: TGTGCCAGCAGCGAGACAGGGATCAACTATGGCTACACCTTC.

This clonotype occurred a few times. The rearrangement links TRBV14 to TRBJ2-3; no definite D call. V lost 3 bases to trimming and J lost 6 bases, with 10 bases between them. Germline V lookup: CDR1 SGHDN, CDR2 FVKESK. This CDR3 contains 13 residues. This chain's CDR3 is CASSHRNGDTQYF. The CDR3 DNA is TGTGCCAGCAGCCACCGAAACGGGGATACGCAGTATTTT.

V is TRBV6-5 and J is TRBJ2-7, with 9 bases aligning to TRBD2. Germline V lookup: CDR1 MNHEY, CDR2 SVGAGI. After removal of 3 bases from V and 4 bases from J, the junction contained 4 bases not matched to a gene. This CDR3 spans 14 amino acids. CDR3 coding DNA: TGTGCCAGCAGTTATAGCGGGAGAGTTTACGAGCAGTACTTC. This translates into CASSYSGRVYEQYF.

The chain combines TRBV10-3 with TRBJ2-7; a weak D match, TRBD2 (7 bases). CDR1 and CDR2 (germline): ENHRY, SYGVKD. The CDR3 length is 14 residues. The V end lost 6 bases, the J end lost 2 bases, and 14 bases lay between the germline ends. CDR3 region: CAIRGAGETYEQYF. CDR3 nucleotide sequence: TGTGCCATCAGGGGGGCGGGAGAGACCTACGAGCAGTACTTC.

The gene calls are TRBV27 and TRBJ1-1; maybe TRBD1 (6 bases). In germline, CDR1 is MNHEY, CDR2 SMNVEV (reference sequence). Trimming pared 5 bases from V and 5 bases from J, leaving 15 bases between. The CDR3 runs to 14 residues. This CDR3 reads CASSPRRGATEAFF. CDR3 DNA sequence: TGTGCCAGCAGTCCCCGTCGGGGGGCAACTGAAGCTTTCTTT.

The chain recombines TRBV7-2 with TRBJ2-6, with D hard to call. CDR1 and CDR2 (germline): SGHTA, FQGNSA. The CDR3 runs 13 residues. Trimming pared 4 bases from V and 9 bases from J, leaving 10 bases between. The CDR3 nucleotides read TGTGCCAGCAGCTCCCAACGCCTCAACGTCCTGACTTTC. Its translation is CASSSQRLNVLTF. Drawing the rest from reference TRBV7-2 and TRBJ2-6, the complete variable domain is GAGVSQSPSNKVTEKGKDVELRCDPISGHTALYWYRQSLGQGLEFLIYFQGNSAPDKSGLPSDRFSAERTGGSVSTLTIQRTQQEDSAVYLCASSSQRLNVLTFGAGSRLTVL.

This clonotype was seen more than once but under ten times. The CDR3 DNA follows: TGTGCCAGCAGCGTAGGTCCAGACCCGATCTACAATGAGCAGTTCTTC. It yields the protein CASSVGPDPIYNEQFF. The genes are TRBV9 and TRBJ2-1; D remains unclear. The CDR3 is 16 residues long. Germline CDR1 is SGDLS and CDR2 is YYNGEE. Trimming stripped 0 bases from V and 3 bases from J, with 13 bases between.

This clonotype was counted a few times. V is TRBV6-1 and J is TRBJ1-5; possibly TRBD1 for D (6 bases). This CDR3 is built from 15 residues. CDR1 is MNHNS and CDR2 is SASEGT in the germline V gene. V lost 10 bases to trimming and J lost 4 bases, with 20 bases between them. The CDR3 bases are TGTGCCACCGTTCGAGGGGGGCCCGAGAATCAGCCCCAGCATTTT. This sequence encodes CATVRGGPENQPQHF.

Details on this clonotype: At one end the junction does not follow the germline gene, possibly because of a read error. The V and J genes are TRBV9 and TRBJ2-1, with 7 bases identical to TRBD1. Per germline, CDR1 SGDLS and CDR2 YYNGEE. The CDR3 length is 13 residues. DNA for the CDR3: TGTGCCAGCAGTGTAGCAGGGGGAAATGAGCAGTTCTTC. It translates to CASSVAGGNEQFF.

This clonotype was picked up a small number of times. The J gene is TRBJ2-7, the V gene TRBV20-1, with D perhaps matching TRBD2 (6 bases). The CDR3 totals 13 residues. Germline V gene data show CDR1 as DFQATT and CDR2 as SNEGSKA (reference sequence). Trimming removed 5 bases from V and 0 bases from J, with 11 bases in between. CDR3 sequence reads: CSASKRASYEQYF. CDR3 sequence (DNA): TGCAGTGCTTCGAAGCGGGCCTCCTACGAGCAGTACTTC.

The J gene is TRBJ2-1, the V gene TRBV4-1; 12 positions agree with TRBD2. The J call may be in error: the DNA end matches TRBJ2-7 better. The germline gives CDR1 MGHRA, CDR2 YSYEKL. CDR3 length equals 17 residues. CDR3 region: CASSHPTSGGNYNEQYF. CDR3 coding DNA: TGCGCCAGCAGCCACCCGACTAGCGGGGGTAATTACAATGAGCAGTACTTC.

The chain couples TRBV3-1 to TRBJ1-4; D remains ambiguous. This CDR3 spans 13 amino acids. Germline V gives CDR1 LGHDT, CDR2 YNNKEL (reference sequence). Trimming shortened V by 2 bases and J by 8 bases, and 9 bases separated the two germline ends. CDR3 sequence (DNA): TGTGCCAGCAGCCAATCCTGGCGGGAAAAACTGTTTTTT. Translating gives CASSQSWREKLFF. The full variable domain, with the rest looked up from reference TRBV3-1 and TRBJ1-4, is DTAVSQTPKYLVTQMGNDKSIKCEQNLGHDTMYWYKQDSKKFLKIMFSYNNKELIINETVPNRFSPKSPDKAHLNLHINSLELGDSAVYFCASSQSWREKLFFGSGTQLSVL.

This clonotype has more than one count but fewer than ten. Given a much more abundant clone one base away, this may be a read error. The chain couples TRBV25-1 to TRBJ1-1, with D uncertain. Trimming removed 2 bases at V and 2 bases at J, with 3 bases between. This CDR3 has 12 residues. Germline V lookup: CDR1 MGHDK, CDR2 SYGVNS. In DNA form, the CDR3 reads TGTGCCAGCAGTGAACACAACACTGAAGCTTTCTTT. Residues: CASSEHNTEAFF.

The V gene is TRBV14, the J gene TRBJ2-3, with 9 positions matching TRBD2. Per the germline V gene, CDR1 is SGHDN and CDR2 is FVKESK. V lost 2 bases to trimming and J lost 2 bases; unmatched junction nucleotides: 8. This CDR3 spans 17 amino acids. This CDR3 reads CASSQRSSGRLTDTQYF. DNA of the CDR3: TGTGCCAGCAGCCAACGATCGAGCGGGAGGCTCACAGATACGCAGTATTTT.

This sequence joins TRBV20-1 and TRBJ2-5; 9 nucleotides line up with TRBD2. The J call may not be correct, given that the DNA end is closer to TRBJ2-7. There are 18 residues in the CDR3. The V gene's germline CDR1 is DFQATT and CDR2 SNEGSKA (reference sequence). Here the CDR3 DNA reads TGCAGTGCTAACCAAAAAAAAGCGGGGGGCCTGTCTTGGGACGAGCAGTACTTC. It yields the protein CSANQKKAGGLSWDEQYF.

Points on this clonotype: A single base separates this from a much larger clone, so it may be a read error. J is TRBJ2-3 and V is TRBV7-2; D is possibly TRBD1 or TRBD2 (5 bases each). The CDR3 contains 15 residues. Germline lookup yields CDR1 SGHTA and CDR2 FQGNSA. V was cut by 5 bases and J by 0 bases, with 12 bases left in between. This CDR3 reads CASSGARTSTDTQYF. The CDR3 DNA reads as TGTGCCAGCAGCGGGGCTAGGACTAGCACAGATACGCAGTATTTT.

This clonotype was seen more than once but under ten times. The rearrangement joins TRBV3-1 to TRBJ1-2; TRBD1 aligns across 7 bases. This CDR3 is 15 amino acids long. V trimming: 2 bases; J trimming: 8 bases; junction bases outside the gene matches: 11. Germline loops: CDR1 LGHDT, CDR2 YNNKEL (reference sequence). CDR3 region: CASSQTQGNLGGYTF. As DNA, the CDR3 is TGTGCCAGCAGCCAAACACAGGGGAATTTGGGCGGCTACACCTTC.

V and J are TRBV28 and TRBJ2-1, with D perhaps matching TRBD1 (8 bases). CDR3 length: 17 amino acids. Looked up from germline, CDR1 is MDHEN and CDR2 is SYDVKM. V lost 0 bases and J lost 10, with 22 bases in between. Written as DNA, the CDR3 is TGTGCCAGCAGTTTATGGACAGGGGCTAGCGGCTCCTACGAGCAGTTCTTC. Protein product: CASSLWTGASGSYEQFF. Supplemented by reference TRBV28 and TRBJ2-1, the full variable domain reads DVKVTQSSRYLVKRTGEKVFLECVQDMDHENMFWYRQDPGLGLRLIYFSYDVKMKEKGDIPEGYSVSREKKERFSLILESASTNQTSMYLCASSLWTGASGSYEQFFGPGTRLTVL.

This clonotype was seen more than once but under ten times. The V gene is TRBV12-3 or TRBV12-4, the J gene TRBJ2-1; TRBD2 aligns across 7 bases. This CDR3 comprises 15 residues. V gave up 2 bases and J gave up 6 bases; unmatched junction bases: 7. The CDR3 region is CASSLRTSSSNEQFF. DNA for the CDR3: TGTGCCAGCAGTTTAAGGACTAGTTCTAGCAATGAGCAGTTCTTC.